The 4 T cell receptor beta chains below all came from one sample that was sequenced in a study of shared clonotypes between healthy human individuals. Sequencing was performed with immunoSEQ multiplex PCR; in TCRdb, only in-frame clones are kept and a portion is missing. Seen here are about 680,000 clones, around 73% observed once, and the top ten hold about 1.8%. What was sequenced was memory CD4+ T cells sorted from blood. Subset in this sample: CD45RA-negative fraction. These receptors all come from a woman in her 30s in good health.

The chain has TRBV30 and TRBJ1-1; TRBD1 might be the D (5 bases). Trimming removed 8 bases at V and 1 base at J, with 14 bases between. This CDR3 region has 13 residues. CDR1 is GTSNPN, CDR2 SVGIG, per germline (reference sequence). The CDR3 sequence: CAGTWGGNTEAFF. The CDR3 bases are TGTGCCGGGACGTGGGGGGGGAACACTGAAGCTTTCTTT.

In this sample, this clone turned up a few times. Other DNA variants within this sample encode the same CDR3. The chain recombines TRBV4-1 with TRBJ2-6, with D unclear. Germline CDR1 and CDR2: MGHRA and YSYEKL. This CDR3 has 16 amino acids. With 1 base removed from V and 1 base from J, the gap between germline ends came to 8 bases. CDR3 sequence (DNA): TGCGCCAGCAGCCAAGGACACTCGTCTGGGGCCAACGTCCTGACTTTC. Its translation is CASSQGHSSGANVLTF.

This chain connects TRBV11-2 to TRBJ2-7; 8 bases match TRBD1. V shed 2 bases, J shed 5 bases, and the junction held 5 bases outside the gene matches. CDR1 SGHAT and CDR2 FQNNGV come from the germline V gene. The CDR3 covers 14 residues. The CDR3 coding sequence is TGTGCCAGCAGCTTAACGACAGGGGACAACGAGCAGTACTTC. Residues: CASSLTTGDNEQYF.

This clone was observed many times. The J gene is TRBJ2-7, the V gene TRBV2; D gene unclear. V shed 7 bases and J shed 5 bases, with 9 bases lying between them. Germline lookup yields CDR1 SNHLY and CDR2 FYNNEI. The length of the CDR3 is 11 residues. Written as DNA, the CDR3 is TGTGCCAGCAAATTTGTCAACGAGCAGTACTTC. This translates into CASKFVNEQYF. Together with reference TRBV2 and TRBJ2-7, the CDR3 gives the full variable domain: EPEVTQTPSHQVTQMGQEVILRCVPISNHLYFYWYRQILGQKVEFLVSFYNNEISEKSEIFDDQFSVERPDGSNFTLKIRSTKLEDSAMYFCASKFVNEQYFGPGTRLTVT.